Given below is one TCR beta chain in context. Its antigen is not yet known. The record has no base qualities; no much larger clone is one base away. The TCR beta CDR3 regions were amplified from the RNA transcripts. For the first round of RT-PCR on the TCR CDR3, the HTBI primer set was used together with the Qiagen OneStep RT-PCR kit. A second multiplex PCR round built the libraries, followed by size selection and purification. Sequencing of the libraries was done on an Illumina HiSeq2000 using paired-end 100 bp reads. The authors processed their data as follows. Raw data were processed with SOAPnuke, discarding reads with adapters, uncalled bases, mean Phred below 15, or no exact constant-primer or identifier match. COPE v1.2.5 was used to merge the high-quality paired reads, and each unique nucleotide sequence was defined as a clonotype. MiTCR v1.1 was used to align the clonotypes against IMGT TRBV, TRBD and TRBJ reference segments. Analysis was restricted to V-J combinations with a frequency above 0.0001, which covered roughly 99% of repertoires. The TCS score was defined as the ratio of F50 (clonal expansion) to E x V (chaos), calculated using BLOSUM62-based TCRdist between CDR3 peptides within each V-J. Welch's t-statistics and random forest reduced fewer than 550 V-J features to 13, which were used in a naive Bayes classifier (R e1071). Clones were called with MiXCR by TCRdb after fastp trimmed the public reads at Q25, and only in-frame beta chains were retained. Identical CDR3 proteins give one entry, which carries the most common genes and DNA. TCRdb, rather than the study authors, made the V and J calls. The sample contains around 440,000 distinct CDR3 sequences, 15% to 19% of them found a single time. The top ten clones comprise just under 8% of the sample.

According to the germline V gene (reference sequence), CDR1 reads LGHDT and CDR2 reads YNNKEL. From V the trimming removes 3 bases and from J it removes 2 bases, while the gene matches leave 7 bases of the junction unaccounted for. Measured from the cysteine to the phenylalanine, the CDR3 is 16 residues long. CDR3 DNA only is kept here, 48 bases in frame from base 1. Stable Graves' hyperthyroidism was defined as no progression to ophthalmopathy during 18 months of follow-up. The hyperthyroidism patients were between 18 and 65 years old and newly diagnosed, with a disease duration of less than 2 months. The study excluded patients with uncontrolled infections, other autoimmune diseases, pregnancy or lactation. Diagnoses were established on the basis of clinical symptoms, serum thyroxine and TRAb, thyroid ultrasound, and orbital computed tomography. PBMCs were isolated from around 10 ml of fresh peripheral blood by Ficoll-Paque density gradient centrifugation. Trizol reagent was used to extract total RNA, and RNA quality was then checked on an Agilent 2100 Bioanalyzer.

This entry comes from a study of T cells in Graves' hyperthyroidism and ophthalmopathy (dated by TCRdb to about 2019). Regarding the complete study: Peripheral blood samples were taken at the time of initial diagnosis, prior to any treatment. To identify TCR V-J signatures that set the groups apart, the researchers used a discovery cohort of about a hundred patients, made up of 43 with Graves' ophthalmopathy and some 56 with stable Graves' hyperthyroidism. Prospective prediction of ophthalmopathy was tested in an independent validation cohort consisting of 18 to 20 hyperthyroidism patients and about 17 patients who later progressed to ophthalmopathy. The 95 to 100 discovery patients were divided at random into training and test sets in a 7:3 ratio. According to the paper, TCR Vbeta CDR3 sequencing was carried out on about 140 peripheral blood samples, which came from about 45 ophthalmopathy, 75 or so hyperthyroidism and some 17 progressor patients. Once sampling was done, hyperthyroidism patients were given methimazole at a starting dose of 30 mg daily, whereas ophthalmopathy patients were given high-dose intravenous methylprednisolone. In roughly six Graves' hyperthyroidism patients, the study also compared T-cell repertoires from thyroid tissue with T-cell repertoires from blood. Summary of the overall study and its limitations: In validation, progression to ophthalmopathy was predicted by the model with nearly 71% sensitivity and under 85% specificity, a median of around 5.9 months before onset. Sample size was not statistically predetermined, and investigators were not blinded to group allocation. Most expanded thyroid clonotypes (frequency above 0.001) were also found in blood, which suggests that blood repertoires may mirror thyroid immune responses. Ophthalmopathy was separated from stable hyperthyroidism by a 13 V-J signature model, with about 88% sensitivity and roughly 81% specificity obtained in cross-validation and 80%/75% obtained in testing.

The rearranged segments are TRBV3-1 and TRBJ2-5, with 9 bases in between that match TRBD2. Sequencing was done on a sample of blood. This TCR derives from a woman aged 18 to 35 with Graves' hyperthyroidism. The DNA reads as follows: TGTGCCAGCAGCCATTCCGACGCGGGGGGGCAAGAGACCCAGTACTTC. It encodes CASSHSDAGGQETQYF.